The rows below give T cell receptor beta chains drawn from one sample of a study of blood T cells in healthy people across ages. MiXCR, applied by TCRdb to the 5' RACE reads, yields one record per CDR3 protein. The top ten hold around 2.1% of the sample, which has roughly 2 million distinct CDR3 sequences, about 49% seen once. Sequencing was done on a sample of blood. These TCRs come from a woman aged 40 to 50 in good health. CDR3s include the opening cysteine and the closing phenylalanine or tryptophan. Fields, in order: CDR3 length, D gene, V gene, clone size, J gene, CDR3 DNA, CDR3 protein. D genes are given only for firm matches. Rows give clone size only sometimes, using once, few, many, or a class for an expanded clone.

13	NA	TRBV20-1	NA	TRBJ2-3	TGCAGTACCCGGAACCCTGAAGGGGATACGCAGTATTTT	CSTRNPEGDTQYF
15	NA	TRBV25-1	NA	TRBJ1-4	TGTGCCAGCAGTGGAGAGGTGCAGGGGTGGGAAAAACTGTTTTTT	CASSGEVQGWEKLFF
19	NA	TRBV28	NA	TRBJ2-6	TGTGCCAGCAGGGTACCGCTGGGGCAGTCGAACTCTGGGGCCAACGTCCTGACTTTC	CASRVPLGQSNSGANVLTF
14	TRBD2	TRBV7-2	few	TRBJ2-1	TGTGCCAGCAGCTTAATAGGGACTAGCAATGAGCAGTTCTTC	CASSLIGTSNEQFF
14	TRBD1	TRBV6-2/TRBV6-3	NA	TRBJ2-4	TGTGCCAGCAGTTTATTCCGGGACAGTAACATTCAGTACTTC	CASSLFRDSNIQYF
14	NA	TRBV4-1	NA	TRBJ2-7	TGCGCCAGCAGCCGAGAATCCCTCGGATACGAGCAGTACTTC	CASSRESLGYEQYF
13	NA	TRBV6-2/TRBV6-3	NA	TRBJ2-7	TGTGCCAGCAGTTACGGGTGGTCCTACGAGCAGTACTTC	CASSYGWSYEQYF
14	NA	TRBV20-1	NA	TRBJ2-1	TGCAGTGCTAGAGCCGGGCACGGCGGCAATGAGCAGTTCTTC	CSARAGHGGNEQFF
15	TRBD2	TRBV20-1	NA	TRBJ2-1	TGCAGTGCTGACGGCCGAGCGGGGGGGCTCGATGAGCAGTTCTTC	CSADGRAGGLDEQFF
15	NA	TRBV11-2	NA	TRBJ2-3	TGTGCCAGCAGCTTAGTTCCAGGGGGAGGAGATACGCAGTATTTT	CASSLVPGGGDTQYF
14	NA	TRBV19	NA	TRBJ2-5	TGTGCCAGTAGTCGTCTAGCATCGCAAGGGACCCAGTACTTC	CASSRLASQGTQYF
13	NA	TRBV15	NA	TRBJ2-5	TGTGCCACCAGCGGAACCAGGGTCGCGACCCAGTACTTC	CATSGTRVATQYF
15	NA	TRBV6-1	NA	TRBJ2-3	TGTGCCAGCAGTGAATCGAGGGACCTCACAGATACGCAGTATTTT	CASSESRDLTDTQYF
15	NA	TRBV4-1	once	TRBJ1-2	TGCGCCAGCAGCCAACCGACAGACTTACTCAATGGCTACACCTTC	CASSQPTDLLNGYTF
13	NA	TRBV10-3	NA	TRBJ2-7	TGTGCCATAAACCGGGACCAATACTACGAGCAGTACTTC	CAINRDQYYEQYF
14	NA	TRBV5-5	NA	TRBJ2-7	TGTGCCAGCAGCTTGATTGTGATTTCCTACGAGCAGTACTTC	CASSLIVISYEQYF
15	TRBD1	TRBV14	few	TRBJ2-5	TGTGCCAGCAGCCAAGCCAGGGGGATCCAGGAGACCCAGTACTTC	CASSQARGIQETQYF
17	NA	TRBV7-2	NA	TRBJ2-5	TGTGCCAGCAGCTTATACGCGGGACAGCTAATCCAAGAGACCCAGTACTTC	CASSLYAGQLIQETQYF
11	NA	TRBV7-3	NA	TRBJ2-3	TGTGCCAGCAGCCGGGATTCTGTGCAGTATTTT	CASSRDSVQYF
17	NA	TRBV6-5	NA	TRBJ2-7	TGTGCCAGCAGTTACTCAACGCTGGGGGGCACAACCTACGAGCAGTACTTC	CASSYSTLGGTTYEQYF
14	NA	TRBV7-9	many	TRBJ2-7	TGTGCCAGCAGCGCGGGACGGAGCTCCTACGAGCAGTACTTC	CASSAGRSSYEQYF
16	TRBD1	TRBV7-9	NA	TRBJ1-1	TGTGCCAGCAGCCCGGCGGTGACAGGGGGAAACACTGAAGCTTTCTTT	CASSPAVTGGNTEAFF
15	TRBD2	TRBV20-1	NA	TRBJ2-7	TGCAGTGCTCATGGACTAGCGGGGGCAGTTTACGAGCAGTACTTC	CSAHGLAGAVYEQYF
12	NA	TRBV7-7	NA	TRBJ1-4	TGTGCTGTCACCCCTATGGGCGAAAAACTGTTTTTT	CAVTPMGEKLFF
15	NA	TRBV14	NA	TRBJ2-5	TGTGCCAGCAGCCAATTCCTCGGGGGCAGTGAGACCCAGTACTTC	CASSQFLGGSETQYF
15	NA	TRBV6-2/TRBV6-3	NA	TRBJ1-2	TGTGCCAGCAGTTACCTAGGACAGAGTGACTATGGCTACACCTTC	CASSYLGQSDYGYTF
14	NA	TRBV28	NA	TRBJ2-7	TGTGCCAGCAGTTCATCATGGGGGAGGAATGAGCAGTACTTC	CASSSSWGRNEQYF
14	NA	TRBV20-1	NA	TRBJ2-3	TGCAGTGCTAGACAGGGTTTGCAAGAAGGTACACAGTATTTT	CSARQGLQEGTQYF
17	TRBD2	TRBV5-5	NA	TRBJ2-3	TGTGCCAGCAGCCCGATCCTGACTAGCGGGAGCACAGATACGCAGTATTTT	CASSPILTSGSTDTQYF
19	NA	TRBV28	NA	TRBJ2-3	TGTGCCAGCCCAACAACCGGGCGGCTGCCCGTGACACGCACAGATACGCAGTATTTT	CASPTTGRLPVTRTDTQYF
15	TRBD1	TRBV7-9	NA	TRBJ2-7	TGTGCCAGCAGCTTAGGTGACAGGGTTTCAGACGAGCAGTACTTC	CASSLGDRVSDEQYF
16	TRBD2	TRBV5-6	NA	TRBJ2-1	TGTGCCAGCAGCTTGGTGGGTCGGGGGGGCCTTAATGAGCAGTTCTTC	CASSLVGRGGLNEQFF
14	TRBD1	TRBV29-1	once	TRBJ1-1	TGCAGGTCGGATCCTCAGGGGGCGTGGACTGAAGCTTTCTTT	CRSDPQGAWTEAFF
13	NA	TRBV6-5	few	TRBJ2-1	TGTGCCAGCACCGCCCAGGGTTTCGGTGAGCAGTTCTTC	CASTAQGFGEQFF
12	TRBD2	TRBV20-1	few	TRBJ2-7	TGCAGTGCTAATAGCGGGGGGTACGAGCAGTACTTC	CSANSGGYEQYF
17	TRBD2	TRBV3-1	NA	TRBJ2-1	TGTGCCAGCAGCCAACCAACCCTAGCGGGGGGTTTCGATGAGCAGTTCTTC	CASSQPTLAGGFDEQFF
14	NA	TRBV27	few	TRBJ2-7	TGTGCCAGCAGTTTCCAGCGGGACACCTACGAGCAGTACTTC	CASSFQRDTYEQYF
15	NA	TRBV6-2/TRBV6-3	NA	TRBJ1-5	TGTGCCAGCAGTTACGCTGCAGGGAACAATCAGCCCCAGCATTTT	CASSYAAGNNQPQHF
14	TRBD1	TRBV20-1	few	TRBJ2-7	TGCAGTGCTAACCGGGACAGGGGTATATACGAGCAGTACTTC	CSANRDRGIYEQYF
21	TRBD1	TRBV7-3	NA	TRBJ1-6	TGTGCCAGCAGCTCGAGCGGGACAGGGGGCAGATATAGTGCCTATAATTCACCCCTCCACTTT	CASSSSGTGGRYSAYNSPLHF